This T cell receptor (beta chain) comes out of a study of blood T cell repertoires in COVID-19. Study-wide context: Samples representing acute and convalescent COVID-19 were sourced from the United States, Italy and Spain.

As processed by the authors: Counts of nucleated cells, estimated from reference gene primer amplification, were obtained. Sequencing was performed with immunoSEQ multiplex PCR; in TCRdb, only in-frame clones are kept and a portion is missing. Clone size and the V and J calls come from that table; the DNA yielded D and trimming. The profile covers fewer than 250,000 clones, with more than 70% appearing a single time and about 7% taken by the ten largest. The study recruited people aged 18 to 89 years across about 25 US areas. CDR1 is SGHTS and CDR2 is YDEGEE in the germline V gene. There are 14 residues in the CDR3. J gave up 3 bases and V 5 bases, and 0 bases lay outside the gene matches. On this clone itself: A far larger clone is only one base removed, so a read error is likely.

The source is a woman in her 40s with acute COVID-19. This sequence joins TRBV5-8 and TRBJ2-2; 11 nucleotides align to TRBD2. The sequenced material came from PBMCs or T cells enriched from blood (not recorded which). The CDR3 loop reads CASRLAGDTGELFF. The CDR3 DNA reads TGTGCCAGCAGACTAGCGGGGGACACCGGGGAGCTGTTTTTT.